This T cell receptor beta chain stems from a study of cytomegalovirus exposure and HLA in healthy donors. Findings of the study overall: In a later analysis, a missense DCLRE1C variant was linked to TCR beta V- and J-gene trimming. The authors listed some 150 TCR beta chains as cytomegalovirus-associated.

The PCR was carried out with 60 Vbeta primers and 13 Jbeta primers. Sequenced by immunoSEQ multiplex PCR; TCRdb stores in-frame clones only, minus some. Altogether about 89,000 clones are present, 85% being singletons, with the ten largest covering 6.5% to 9%. Turning to this clone: What it binds is unknown.

Unmatched junction bases numbered 16, after V lost 7 bases and J lost 5 bases. This CDR3 contains 16 residues. Germline CDR1 SGHNT, CDR2 YYREEE (reference sequence). The chain has TRBV5-4 and TRBJ2-7; TRBD2 agrees at 9 bases. Sequenced: PBMCs. The TCR sequence derives from a man aged 40-55 years in good health and CMV-seropositive. This CDR3 is CASAPGVAGDFNEQYF. The DNA for the CDR3 is TGTGCCAGCGCCCCTGGGGTAGCGGGAGATTTCAACGAGCAGTACTTC. Drawing the rest from reference TRBV5-4 and TRBJ2-7, the complete variable domain is ETGVTQSPTHLIKTRGQQVTLRCSSQSGHNTVSWYQQALGQGPQFIFQYYREEENGRGNFPPRFSGLQFPNYSSELNVNALELDDSALYLCASAPGVAGDFNEQYFGPGTRLTVT.